The source of this T cell receptor (beta chain) is a study of T-cell memory formation after mild COVID-19. Germline-derived CDR1 and CDR2 are SEHNR and FQNEAQ (reference sequence). V dropped 8 bases and J dropped 6 bases, with 3 bases sitting between them. The CDR3 is made up of 9 amino acids. This clonotype was seen many times. TCRdb reprocessed the 5' RACE reads via MiXCR and lists one record per CDR3 protein. The sample contains hundreds of thousands of distinct CDR3 sequences, 15% to 20% of which appear only once. The sequence derives from an adult woman who had mild COVID-19 (a few samples of this study predate the infection). Cell type and time point are not known. This chain connects TRBV7-9 to TRBJ2-3; D unclear. What was sequenced was PBMCs or a T cell subset sorted from them (not recorded which). DNA for the CDR3: TGTGCCAGCGGTGATACGCAGTATTTT. This sequence encodes CASGDTQYF.